The clone carrying this T cell receptor beta chain was picked up many times. Its antigen is not known. Researchers sorted naive CD8 T cells as cells that were CD8+CD4-CCR7+CD45RA+. These data are taken from a study of molecular identifiers for immune sequencing clone quantification. General study findings and limits: More than 98% of effector molecules, versus under 1% of naive-cell molecules, belonged to clones above 20 RNA copies. Spiked Jurkat TCR RNA from one cell was reportedly detectable among approximately 1 million naive cells.

Bulk TCR libraries were made with methods that had been previously described and with listed TCR primers. TCRdb fed the PCR reads into MiXCR, producing one record per CDR3 protein. The table includes roughly 100,000 distinct CDR3 sequences, 30% to 35% detected once. CDR3 length: 16 amino acids. The rearrangement links TRBV21-1 to TRBJ1-5; the table's TRBD1 call for D was not verified on the DNA. TRBV21-1 is flagged as a pseudogene. Specimen: naive CD8+ T cells from blood, with Jurkat cell RNA spiked in. Subset reported: FACS-sorted CD8+CD4-CCR7+CD45RA+ naive T cells. The receptor's source is a human donor in good health. Some libraries in this study had Jurkat cell RNA spiked in. CDR3 bases: TGTGCCAGCAGCCTGATACACCGGGACCGGAGGCGGCCCCAGCATTTT. It yields the protein CASSLIHRDRRRPQHF.